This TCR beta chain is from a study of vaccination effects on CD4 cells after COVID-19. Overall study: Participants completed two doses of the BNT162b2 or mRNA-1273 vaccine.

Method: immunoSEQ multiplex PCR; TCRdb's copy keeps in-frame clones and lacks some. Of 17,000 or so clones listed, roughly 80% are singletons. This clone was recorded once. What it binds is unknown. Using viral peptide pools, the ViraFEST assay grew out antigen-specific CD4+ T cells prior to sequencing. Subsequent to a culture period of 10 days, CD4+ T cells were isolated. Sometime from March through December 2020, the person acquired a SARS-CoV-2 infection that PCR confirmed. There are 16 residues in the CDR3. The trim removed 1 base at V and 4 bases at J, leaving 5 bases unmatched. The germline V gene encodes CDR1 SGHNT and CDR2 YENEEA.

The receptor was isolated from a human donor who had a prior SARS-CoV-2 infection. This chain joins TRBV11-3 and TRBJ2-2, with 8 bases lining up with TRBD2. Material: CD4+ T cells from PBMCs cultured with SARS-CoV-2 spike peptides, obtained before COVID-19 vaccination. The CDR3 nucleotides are TGTGCCAGCAGCTTAGGGCGGGGGGACCTCACCGGGGAGCTGTTTTTT. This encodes CASSLGRGDLTGELFF.